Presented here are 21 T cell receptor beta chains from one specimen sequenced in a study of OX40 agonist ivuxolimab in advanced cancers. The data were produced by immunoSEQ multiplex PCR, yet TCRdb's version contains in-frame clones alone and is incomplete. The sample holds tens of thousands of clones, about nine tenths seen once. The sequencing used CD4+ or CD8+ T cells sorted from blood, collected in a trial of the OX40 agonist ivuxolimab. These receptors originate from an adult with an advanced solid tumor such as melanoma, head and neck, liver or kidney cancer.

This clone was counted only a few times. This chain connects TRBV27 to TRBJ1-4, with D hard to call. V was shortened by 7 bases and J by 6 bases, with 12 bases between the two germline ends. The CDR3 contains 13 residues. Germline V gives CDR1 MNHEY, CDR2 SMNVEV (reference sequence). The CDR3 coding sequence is TGTGCCAGCAAGCATACATCTTATGAAAAACTGTTTTTT. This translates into CASKHTSYEKLFF.

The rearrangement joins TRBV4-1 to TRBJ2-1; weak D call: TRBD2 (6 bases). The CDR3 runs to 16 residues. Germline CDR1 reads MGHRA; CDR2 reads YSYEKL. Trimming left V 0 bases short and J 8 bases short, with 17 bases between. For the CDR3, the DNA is TGCGCCAGCAGCCAAGATTGGGGCGGGGCGCTGTATGAGCAGTTCTTC. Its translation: CASSQDWGGALYEQFF.

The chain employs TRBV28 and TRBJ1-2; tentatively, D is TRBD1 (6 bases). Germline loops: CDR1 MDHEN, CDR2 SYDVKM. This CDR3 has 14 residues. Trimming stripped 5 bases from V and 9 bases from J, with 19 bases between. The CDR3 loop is CASSNTGWGSRYTF. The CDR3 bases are TGTGCCAGCAGTAATACAGGGTGGGGGTCTCGCTACACCTTC.

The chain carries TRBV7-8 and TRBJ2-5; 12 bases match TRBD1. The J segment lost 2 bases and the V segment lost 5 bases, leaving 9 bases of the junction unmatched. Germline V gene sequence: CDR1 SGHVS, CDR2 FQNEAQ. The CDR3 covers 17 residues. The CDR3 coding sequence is TGTGCCAGCAGCCAACTCCGGGACAGGGGGCATCAAGAGACCCAGTACTTC. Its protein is CASSQLRDRGHQETQYF. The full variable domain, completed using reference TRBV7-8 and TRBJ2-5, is GAGVSQSPRYKVAKRGQDVALRCDPISGHVSLFWYQQALGQGPEFLTYFQNEAQLDKSGLPSDRFFAERPEGSVSTLKIQRTQQEDSAVYLCASSQLRDRGHQETQYFGPGTRLLVL.

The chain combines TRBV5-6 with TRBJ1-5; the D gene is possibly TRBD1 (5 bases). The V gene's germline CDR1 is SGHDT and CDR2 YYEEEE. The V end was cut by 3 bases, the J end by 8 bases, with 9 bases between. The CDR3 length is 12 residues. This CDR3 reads CASSSQGEPQHF. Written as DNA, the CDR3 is TGTGCCAGCAGCTCTCAGGGAGAGCCCCAGCATTTT. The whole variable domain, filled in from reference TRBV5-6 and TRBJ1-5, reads DAGVTQSPTHLIKTRGQQVTLRCSPKSGHDTVSWYQQALGQGPQFIFQYYEEEERQRGNFPDRFSGHQFPNYSSELNVNALLLGDSALYLCASSSQGEPQHFGDGTRLSIL.

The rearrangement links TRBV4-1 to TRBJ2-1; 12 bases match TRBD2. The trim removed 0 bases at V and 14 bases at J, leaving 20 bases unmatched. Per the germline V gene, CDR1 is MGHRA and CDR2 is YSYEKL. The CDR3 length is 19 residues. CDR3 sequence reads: CASSQEEGEGLAGGFREFF. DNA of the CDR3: TGCGCCAGCAGCCAAGAAGAGGGGGAAGGGCTAGCGGGAGGGTTCCGTGAGTTCTTC.

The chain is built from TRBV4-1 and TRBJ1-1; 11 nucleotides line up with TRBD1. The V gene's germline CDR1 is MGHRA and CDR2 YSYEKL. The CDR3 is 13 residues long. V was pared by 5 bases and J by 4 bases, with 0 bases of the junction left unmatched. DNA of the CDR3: TGCGCCAGCAGCGGGACAGGGGGCACTGAAGCTTTCTTT. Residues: CASSGTGGTEAFF.

The CDR3 bases are TGTGCCAGCAGCTTGGGCGGGGACCTACGAGGGCAGTACTTC. It is translated as CASSLGGDLRGQYF. This chain joins TRBV5-6 and TRBJ2-7; TRBD2 is a possible D gene (6 bases). The V end lost 0 bases, the J end lost 9 bases, and 16 bases lay between the germline ends. The V gene's germline CDR1 is SGHDT and CDR2 YYEEEE. This CDR3 contains 14 residues.

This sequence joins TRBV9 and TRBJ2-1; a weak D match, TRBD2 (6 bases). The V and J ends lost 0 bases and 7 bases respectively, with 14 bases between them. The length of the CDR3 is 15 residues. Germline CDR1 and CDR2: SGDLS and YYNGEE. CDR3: CASSVVADLRNEQFF. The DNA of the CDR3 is TGTGCCAGCAGCGTAGTAGCGGACCTAAGGAATGAGCAGTTCTTC. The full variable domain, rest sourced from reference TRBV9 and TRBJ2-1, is DSGVTQTPKHLITATGQRVTLRCSPRSGDLSVYWYQQSLDQGLQFLIQYYNGEERAKGNILERFSAQQFPDLHSELNLSSLELGDSALYFCASSVVADLRNEQFFGPGTRLTVL.

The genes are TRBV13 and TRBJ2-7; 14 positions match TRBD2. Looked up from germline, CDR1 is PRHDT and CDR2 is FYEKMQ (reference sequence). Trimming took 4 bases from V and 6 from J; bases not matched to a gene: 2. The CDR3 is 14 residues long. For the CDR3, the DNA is TGTGCCAGCAGCTCGGGACTAGCGGGAGCCGAGCAGTACTTC. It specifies CASSSGLAGAEQYF.

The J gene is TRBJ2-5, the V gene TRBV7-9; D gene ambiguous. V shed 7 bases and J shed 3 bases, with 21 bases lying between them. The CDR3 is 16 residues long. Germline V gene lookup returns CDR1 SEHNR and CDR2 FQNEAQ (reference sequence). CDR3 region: CASKVLSWDNKETQYF. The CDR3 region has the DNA TGTGCCAGCAAGGTTTTGTCCTGGGATAATAAAGAGACCCAGTACTTC.

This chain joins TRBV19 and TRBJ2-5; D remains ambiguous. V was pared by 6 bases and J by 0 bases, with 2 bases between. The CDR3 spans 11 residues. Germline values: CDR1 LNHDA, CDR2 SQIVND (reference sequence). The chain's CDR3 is CASSDQETQYF. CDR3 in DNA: TGTGCCAGTAGCGACCAAGAGACCCAGTACTTC.

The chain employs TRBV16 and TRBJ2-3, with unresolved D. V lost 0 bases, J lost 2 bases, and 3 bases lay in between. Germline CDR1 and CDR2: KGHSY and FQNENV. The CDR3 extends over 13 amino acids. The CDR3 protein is CASSQSPTDTQYF. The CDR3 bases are TGTGCCAGCAGCCAATCGCCCACAGATACGCAGTATTTT. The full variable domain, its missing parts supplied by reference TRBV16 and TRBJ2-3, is GEEVAQTPKHLVRGEGQKAKLYCAPIKGHSYVFWYQQVLKNEFKFLISFQNENVFDETGMPKERFSAKCLPNSPCSLEIQATKLEDSAVYFCASSQSPTDTQYFGPGTRLTVL.

CDR3: CASSHGQGYEQYF. In DNA, the CDR3 is TGTGCCAGCAGTCACGGACAGGGCTACGAGCAGTACTTC. The chain employs TRBV27 and TRBJ2-7; 8 bases are a match to TRBD1. The CDR3 consists of 13 residues. V was clipped by 5 bases and J by 3 bases; unmatched bases: 3. Germline lookup yields CDR1 MNHEY and CDR2 SMNVEV (reference sequence).

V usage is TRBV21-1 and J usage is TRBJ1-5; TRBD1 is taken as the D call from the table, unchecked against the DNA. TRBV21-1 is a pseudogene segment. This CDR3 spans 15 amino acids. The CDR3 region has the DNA TGTGCCAGCAATTACCCCAGGGCCAGCAATCAGCCCCAGCATTTT. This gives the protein CASNYPRASNQPQHF.

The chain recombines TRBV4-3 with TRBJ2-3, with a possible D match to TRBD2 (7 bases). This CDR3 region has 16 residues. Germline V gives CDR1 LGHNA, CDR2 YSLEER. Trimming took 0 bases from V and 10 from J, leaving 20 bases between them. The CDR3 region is CASSQDRARGGEAQYF. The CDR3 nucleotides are TGCGCCAGCAGCCAAGATAGGGCGAGGGGGGGGGAGGCGCAGTATTTT.

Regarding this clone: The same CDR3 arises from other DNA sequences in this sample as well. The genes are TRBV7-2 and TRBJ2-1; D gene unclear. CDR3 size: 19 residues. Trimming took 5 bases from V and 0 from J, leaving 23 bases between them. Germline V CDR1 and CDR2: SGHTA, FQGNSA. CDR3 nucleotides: TGTGCCAGCAGCACGCCTCCACGGAGCGAATCGAGCTCCTACAATGAGCAGTTCTTC. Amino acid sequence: CASSTPPRSESSSYNEQFF.

Here the CDR3 reads CASGSPQGLAGGEFF. The DNA of the CDR3 is TGTGCTAGTGGTTCACCCCAGGGACTAGCGGGGGGGGAGTTCTTC. V and J are TRBV12-5 and TRBJ2-1; the match to TRBD2 covers 16 bases. The CDR3 length is 15 residues. The ends lost 4 bases at V and 14 bases at J; junction bases unmatched: 8. From germline, CDR1 is LGHNT and CDR2 FRNRAP.

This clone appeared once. The CDR3: CASSQTSQSYNEQFF. CDR3 in DNA: TGTGCCAGCAGCCAAACTAGCCAGTCCTACAATGAGCAGTTCTTC. This chain links TRBV7-8 with TRBJ2-1; D might be TRBD2 (6 bases). Germline V gene sequence: CDR1 SGHVS, CDR2 FQNEAQ. The CDR3 is 15 amino acids. Trimming cost V 5 bases and J 1 base, with 12 bases left between them.

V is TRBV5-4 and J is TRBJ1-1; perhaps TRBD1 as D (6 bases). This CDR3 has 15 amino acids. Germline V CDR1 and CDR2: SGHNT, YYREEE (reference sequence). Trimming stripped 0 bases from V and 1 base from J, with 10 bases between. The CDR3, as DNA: TGTGCCAGCAGCTTGGGGCAGGGGCCGAACACTGAAGCTTTCTTT. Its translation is CASSLGQGPNTEAFF.

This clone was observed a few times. Here the CDR3 reads CASIPDRDTGELFF. DNA of the CDR3: TGTGCCAGCATTCCGGACCGAGACACCGGGGAGCTGTTTTTT. This rearrangement joins TRBV6-1 to TRBJ2-2; D call uncertain. V lost 7 bases and J 3 bases, leaving 12 bases between the germline ends. Germline V gene lookup returns CDR1 MNHNS and CDR2 SASEGT. CDR3 length: 14 residues.